This TCR beta chain is drawn from a study of T cells after yellow fever vaccination. Across the study: Fractions low in cell number were prepared with SMART-Seq v4 Ultra Low Input. Overall study results and limits: The secondary response peaked faster, at day 5 versus 15, but was weaker.

The sample holds a few counts of this clonotype. Its specificity is unknown. The germline V gene has CDR1 SGHTA and CDR2 FQGNSA. V dropped 2 bases and J dropped 2; count of bases not matched to a gene: 2. The CDR3 extends over 15 amino acids. For TCR, cDNA came from 5'RACE template switching, which added a universal primer site and UMIs. TCRdb reprocessed the 5' RACE reads with MiXCR, giving one entry per CDR3 protein. Among more than 95,000 distinct CDR3 sequences, 7.5% to 10% were seen once, and the ten largest hold almost 40%. Sequencing used CD8+ T cells sorted from PBMCs, obtained on the day of the yellow fever booster vaccination. The rearrangement links TRBV7-2 to TRBJ2-5; 10 nucleotides agree with TRBD2. The source is a man in his late teens or twenties who received the YFV17D yellow fever vaccine. CDR3 sequence reads: CASSLTSGVQETQYF. As DNA, the CDR3 is TGTGCCAGCAGCTTAACTAGCGGGGTTCAAGAGACCCAGTACTTC.